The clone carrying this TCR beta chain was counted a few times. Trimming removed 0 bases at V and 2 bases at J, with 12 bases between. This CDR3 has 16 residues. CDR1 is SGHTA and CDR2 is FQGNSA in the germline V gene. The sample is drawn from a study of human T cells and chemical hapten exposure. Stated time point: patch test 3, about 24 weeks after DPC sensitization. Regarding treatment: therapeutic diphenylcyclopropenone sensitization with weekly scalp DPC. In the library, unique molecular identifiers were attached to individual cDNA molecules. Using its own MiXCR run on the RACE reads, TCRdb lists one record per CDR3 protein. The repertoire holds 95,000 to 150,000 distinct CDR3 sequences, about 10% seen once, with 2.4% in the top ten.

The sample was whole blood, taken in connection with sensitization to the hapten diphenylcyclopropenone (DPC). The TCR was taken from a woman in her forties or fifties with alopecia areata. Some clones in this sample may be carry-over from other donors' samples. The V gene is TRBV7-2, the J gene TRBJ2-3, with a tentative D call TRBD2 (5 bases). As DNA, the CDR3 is TGTGCCAGCAGCTTAGCCGTGCGACTACTCACAGATACGCAGTATTTT. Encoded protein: CASSLAVRLLTDTQYF. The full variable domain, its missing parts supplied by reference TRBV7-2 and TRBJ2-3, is GAGVSQSPSNKVTEKGKDVELRCDPISGHTALYWYRQSLGQGLEFLIYFQGNSAPDKSGLPSDRFSAERTGGSVSTLTIQRTQQEDSAVYLCASSLAVRLLTDTQYFGPGTRLTVL.